The 12 T cell receptor beta chains below come from one sample, sequenced in a study of cytomegalovirus exposure and HLA in healthy donors. The PCR contained 60 Vbeta and 13 Jbeta primers. The data were produced by immunoSEQ multiplex PCR, yet TCRdb's version contains in-frame clones alone and is incomplete. The table records fewer than 95,000 clones, over 60% of them present only once. The sample consisted of PBMCs. These receptors all stem from a man between 40 and 49 years old in good health and CMV-seronegative.

This sequence joins TRBV9 and TRBJ2-3, with TRBD1 matching 9 bases. The CDR3 length is 15 residues. V shed 2 bases and J 1 base; nucleotides not matched to a gene: 2. Germline V lookup: CDR1 SGDLS, CDR2 YYNGEE. CDR3 in DNA: TGTGCCAGCAGCGTCCGGGACAGGGGCACAGATACGCAGTATTTT. It codes for CASSVRDRGTDTQYF.

The chain carries TRBV5-8 and TRBJ1-2; D possibly corresponds to TRBD1 (6 bases). This CDR3 is built from 15 residues. Germline values: CDR1 SGHTS, CDR2 YDEGEE. V dropped 3 bases and J dropped 0 bases, with 12 bases sitting between them. The CDR3, as DNA: TGTGCCAGCAGCTACTCCGGGACACCTAACTATGGCTACACCTTC. It yields the protein CASSYSGTPNYGYTF.

The chain links TRBV6-1 to TRBJ2-7; no definite D call. CDR1 is MNHNS and CDR2 is SASEGT in the germline V gene. This CDR3 has 15 amino acids. Deletions cut 1 base from V and 2 bases from J, with 12 bases between. CDR3 region: CASSEGRYGAYEQYF. The CDR3, as DNA: TGTGCCAGCAGTGAAGGTCGTTACGGAGCCTACGAGCAGTACTTC.

The rearrangement uses TRBV18 and TRBJ1-1; no firm D call. The CDR3 sequence is 15 residues long. Germline CDR1 and CDR2: KGHSH and LQKENI. V was clipped by 1 base and J by 7 bases, with 16 bases between them. The CDR3 reads CASSPLFTGSREAFF. In DNA form, the CDR3 reads TGTGCCAGCTCACCACTCTTCACGGGAAGCCGTGAAGCTTTCTTT. The variable domain in full, with the rest retrieved from reference TRBV18 and TRBJ1-1, is NAGVMQNPRHLVRRRGQEARLRCSPMKGHSHVYWYRQLPEEGLKFMVYLQKENIIDESGMPKERFSAEFPKEGPSILRIQQVVRGDSAAYFCASSPLFTGSREAFFGQGTRLTVV.

The chain joins TRBV5-4 to TRBJ2-3, with 10 bases that match TRBD2. The CDR3 contains 15 residues. With 4 bases clipped from V and 6 bases from J, the junction kept 8 bases outside the gene matches. Germline V CDR1 and CDR2: SGHNT, YYREEE (reference sequence). The CDR3, as DNA: TGTGCCAGCAGCCGCACACTAGCGGGGTCTGATACGCAGTATTTT. It translates to CASSRTLAGSDTQYF. Variable domain in full (rest from reference TRBV5-4 and TRBJ2-3): ETGVTQSPTHLIKTRGQQVTLRCSSQSGHNTVSWYQQALGQGPQFIFQYYREEENGRGNFPPRFSGLQFPNYSSELNVNALELDDSALYLCASSRTLAGSDTQYFGPGTRLTVL.

This clone was counted once. Because the CDR3 is missing its conserved closing phenylalanine or tryptophan, this is likely a read error. The chain joins TRBV7-8 to TRBJ2-7; maybe TRBD1 (5 bases). Germline-derived CDR1 and CDR2 are SGHVS and FQNEAQ. Trimming took 2 bases from V and 0 from J, leaving 14 bases between them. This CDR3 contains 16 residues. The CDR3 nucleotides read TGTGCCAGCAGCTTAAAATACAGACAGAGCTCCTACGAGCAGTACCTC. Protein product: CASSLKYRQSSYEQYL.

The J gene is TRBJ2-7, the V gene TRBV4-1; 14 bases map to TRBD2. This CDR3 is built from 15 residues. V was clipped by 5 bases and J by 3 bases; unmatched bases: 3. Germline V CDR1 and CDR2: MGHRA, YSYEKL. DNA for the CDR3: TGCGCCAGCAGCACCGGACTAGCGGGGGGCTACGAGCAGTACTTC. Its protein product is CASSTGLAGGYEQYF.

The J gene is TRBJ1-2, the V gene TRBV7-9; D call uncertain. The germline V gene encodes CDR1 SEHNR and CDR2 FQNEAQ (reference sequence). The CDR3 is 11 residues long. The V end lost 7 bases, the J end lost 8 bases, and 11 bases lay between the germline ends. Written as DNA, the CDR3 is TGTGCCAGCACCCCTGAGGTGGGCTACACCTTC. This gives the protein CASTPEVGYTF.

CDR3 nucleotides: TGTGCCAGCAGCTTACGGGACAGACAATCACCCCTCCACTTT. Translated: CASSLRDRQSPLHF. J is TRBJ1-6 and V is TRBV7-9; 7 nucleotides line up with TRBD1. The CDR3 sequence is 14 residues long. With 2 bases clipped from V and 10 bases from J, the junction kept 5 bases outside the gene matches. The germline CDR1 and CDR2 sequences are SEHNR and FQNEAQ (reference sequence).

This clone came up a few times. The chain carries TRBV4-2 and TRBJ1-3; 11 nucleotides align to TRBD1. Trimming took 0 bases from V and 1 from J; bases not matched to a gene: 8. The CDR3 loop spans 19 amino acids. Germline loops: CDR1 LGHNA, CDR2 YNFKEQ. CDR3 bases: TGTGCCAGCAGCCAAGATCGCGGACAGGGGGCGCCTTCTGGAAACACCATATATTTT. Translating it yields CASSQDRGQGAPSGNTIYF.

This chain uses TRBV28 with TRBJ1-5; tentative D call: TRBD1 (5 bases). Germline V CDR1 and CDR2: MDHEN, SYDVKM. The CDR3 covers 14 residues. The V gene lost 8 bases and the J gene lost 1 base, with 12 bases spanning the gap. This chain's CDR3 is CASLFQGSNQPQHF. The CDR3 DNA sequence: TGTGCCAGCCTTTTCCAGGGAAGCAATCAGCCCCAGCATTTT.

The chain has TRBV19 and TRBJ2-7; 9 nucleotides align to TRBD1. The CDR3 spans 16 residues. In germline, CDR1 is LNHDA, CDR2 SQIVND (reference sequence). Trimming at V came to 1 base and at J to 2 bases, leaving 6 bases not matched to a gene. The CDR3 protein is CASSIVGGQGTYEQYF. The CDR3 region has the DNA TGTGCCAGTAGTATAGTCGGAGGACAGGGGACCTACGAGCAGTACTTC.